Listed here are 20 T cell receptor beta chains from one sample, sequenced in a study of tumor-infiltrating lymphocytes in primary liver carcinoma. Each 20-30 mg portion of unsorted bulk tissue served as the source for co-extraction of RNA and DNA. From about 530 ng total RNA, TCR beta cDNA was generated with a primer in the constant region. Employing slightly modified ARM-PCR, three nested multiplex PCR rounds were run, and these gave rise to the TCR beta libraries. A C-beta reverse primer was combined with TRBV1-TRBV30 forward primers in the first two PCR rounds, and each round had about 10 cycles. TCRdb analysed the multiplex PCR reads with MiXCR anew, one entry per CDR3 protein. The sample includes 95,000 to 150,000 distinct CDR3 sequences, 55% to 75% of them seen just once. The sequenced sample consisted of liver tumor tissue from sampling region 1. The subset was: tumor region T1, superior pole. The source is a woman aged 55-69 years with primary liver carcinoma and hepatitis B virus infection.

Details on this clonotype: A clone one base away is much larger, so this may be a read error. V gene TRBV11-3 combines with J gene TRBJ2-3, with a weak D call TRBD2 (5 bases). There are 17 residues in the CDR3. The germline V gene encodes CDR1 SGHNT and CDR2 YENEEA. V was clipped by 5 bases and J by 1 base, with 19 bases between them. For the CDR3, the DNA is TGTGCCAGCAGCCAAGATATAGGGAGCGGAGGCACAGATACGCAGTATTTT. Its protein product is CASSQDIGSGGTDTQYF.

CDR3 coding DNA: TGCAGCGTTCTCTTCTCCATGAACACTGAAGCTTTCTTT. Amino acid sequence: CSVLFSMNTEAFF. The rearrangement joins TRBV29-1 to TRBJ1-1; D call uncertain. V was trimmed by 5 bases and J by 0 bases, leaving 10 bases between them. Germline V CDR1 and CDR2: SQVTM, ANQGSEA. This CDR3 region has 13 residues.

J is TRBJ1-5 and V is TRBV12-3 or TRBV12-4; a weak D match, TRBD1 (5 bases). Trimming took 5 bases from V and 7 from J, leaving 15 bases between them. The CDR3 length is 14 residues. The CDR3 loop reads CASSPQAAGQPQHF. In nucleotides, the CDR3 is TGTGCCAGCAGTCCTCAGGCGGCAGGGCAGCCCCAGCATTTT.

This clonotype was found once. Lacking the conserved final phenylalanine or tryptophan, this CDR3 likely reflects a read error. The V and J genes are TRBV11-3 and TRBJ1-5; 8 nucleotides align to TRBD1. Germline V gene lookup returns CDR1 SGHNT and CDR2 YENEEA. Unmatched junction bases numbered 15, after V lost 6 bases and J lost 2 bases. The CDR3 contains 18 residues. CDR3 sequence (DNA): TGTGCCAGCAGGTCCCTACCACCCGGGACAGGTGGCAATCAGCCCCAGCATTCT. Its translation is CASRSLPPGTGGNQPQHS.

A note on this clonotype: This may be a read error, as it is one base from a much larger clone. This sequence joins TRBV12-3 or TRBV12-4 and TRBJ1-1, with 7 bases fitting TRBD1. The CDR3 totals 14 residues. The CDR3 sequence: CVSSLRGRSTEAFF. DNA of the CDR3: TGTGTCAGCAGTTTAAGGGGGCGAAGCACTGAAGCTTTCTTT.

As to this clonotype: A much larger clone sits a single nucleotide away, making a read error possible. This rearrangement joins TRBV12-3 or TRBV12-4 to TRBJ2-7; D gene unclear. This CDR3 region has 11 residues. The CDR3 is CTSSFKNEQYF. The CDR3 coding sequence is TGTACCAGCAGTTTCAAAAACGAGCAGTACTTC.

Of note for this clonotype: Without the conserved terminal phenylalanine or tryptophan, this CDR3 likely stems from a read error. The DNA is left out, because the CDR3 cannot be placed on it with certainty; the CDR3 is given as TCRdb lists it. J is TRBJ2-7 and V is TRBV6-1. Counting both end residues, the CDR3 totals 11 amino acids. Germline assignment: CDR1 MNHNS and CDR2 SASEGT. CDR3 in amino acids: CASSESREHYS.

In the case of this clonotype: The germline gene is not matched at one end of the junction; a read error may be the cause. V usage is TRBV6-5 and J usage is TRBJ2-7, with D uncertain. Germline values: CDR1 MNHEY, CDR2 SVGAGI. There are 15 residues in the CDR3. This CDR3 is CASSYGSTRTHERYF. In DNA, the CDR3 is TGTGCCAGCAGTTACGGTTCCACAAGGACCCACGAGCGGTACTTC.

For this clonotype: A much larger clone differs by one base, so this may be a read error. The chain combines TRBV7-8 with TRBJ2-7; 9 bases fit TRBD2. The CDR3 runs to 16 residues. V lost 5 bases to trimming and J lost 5 bases; unmatched junction nucleotides: 13. CDR1 and CDR2 from the germline V gene are SGHVS and FQNEAQ. CDR3 region: CASSPIAGVNPHEQYF. CDR3 in DNA: TGTGCCAGCAGCCCAATAGCGGGAGTAAACCCTCACGAGCAGTACTTC.

With respect to this clonotype: Possible read error: a much larger clone is one base away. The CDR3 spells CASSDGTNGTDTQYF. The CDR3 nucleotides read TGTGCCAGCAGTGACGGGACTAACGGGACAGATACGCAGTATTTT. The chain uses TRBV6-4 and TRBJ2-3; 7 bases are a match to TRBD2. This CDR3 spans 15 amino acids. The germline CDR1 and CDR2 sequences are MRHNA and SNTAGT. With V trimmed by 2 bases and J by 3 bases, 5 bases remained unmatched.

The J gene is TRBJ2-5, the V gene TRBV11-2, with 7 bases fitting TRBD2. The CDR3 loop spans 16 amino acids. Trimming took 5 bases from V and 2 from J; bases not matched to a gene: 11. Germline V gene sequence: CDR1 SGHAT, CDR2 FQNNGV. The CDR3 loop reads CASSPHGGRSQETQYF. The CDR3 nucleotides are TGTGCCAGCAGCCCCCATGGCGGGAGATCACAAGAGACCCAGTACTTC.

V gene TRBV7-9 combines with J gene TRBJ2-3; the match to TRBD2 covers 12 bases. Trimming at V came to 7 bases and at J to 3 bases, leaving 5 bases not matched to a gene. The CDR3 sequence is 15 residues long. CDR1 is SEHNR, CDR2 FQNEAQ, per germline (reference sequence). The CDR3 here is CASTPTSGRTDTQYF. The CDR3, as DNA: TGTGCCAGCACGCCGACTAGCGGGAGAACAGATACGCAGTATTTT.

This clonotype was recorded many times. The chain uses TRBV6-2 or TRBV6-3 and TRBJ2-1, with D unclear. Deletions cut 2 bases from V and 8 bases from J, with 7 bases between. The germline V gene encodes CDR1 MNHEY and CDR2 SVGEGT. CDR3 size: 12 residues. CDR3 sequence reads: CASSYNGDEQFF. The CDR3 DNA reads as TGTGCCAGCAGTTACAATGGGGATGAGCAGTTCTTC.

On this clonotype itself: Given a much more abundant clone one base away, this may be a read error. The chain recombines TRBV6-1 with TRBJ2-7, with 9 bases fitting TRBD1. Germline V CDR1 and CDR2: MNHNS, SASEGT. The CDR3 sequence is 14 residues long. The junction had 7 bases not matched to a gene; V was cut back by 6 bases and J by 4 bases. CDR3 amino acids: CASRPTGGVYEQYF. Written as DNA, the CDR3 is TGTGCCAGCAGACCGACAGGGGGAGTGTACGAGCAGTACTTC.

With respect to this clonotype: The CDR3 does not close with the conserved phenylalanine or tryptophan, likely indicating a read error. This chain joins TRBV4-2 and TRBJ2-5, with 7 bases fitting TRBD2. Germline lookup yields CDR1 LGHNA and CDR2 YNFKEQ. The CDR3 consists of 15 residues. Trimming cost V 7 bases and J 4 bases; bases outside gene matches: 12. The CDR3 protein is CASNHGSREGETQYS. The CDR3 nucleotides are TGTGCCAGCAACCACGGCTCCAGGGAGGGAGAGACCCAGTACTCC.

As to this clonotype: Germline is not matched at one junction end, which may reflect a read error. The CDR3 reads CASRQTGSTDMQYF. The CDR3 DNA follows: TGTGCCAGCAGACAGACGGGCAGCACAGATATGCAGTATTTT. This sequence joins TRBV6-4 and TRBJ2-3; D is uncertain. This CDR3 has 14 amino acids. Germline-derived CDR1 and CDR2 are MRHNA and SNTAGT.

In its sample, this clonotype was seen many times. This sequence joins TRBV6-1 and TRBJ2-7, with 7 bases that match TRBD1. Per germline, CDR1 MNHNS and CDR2 SASEGT. The CDR3 covers 15 residues. With 5 bases clipped from V and 2 bases from J, the junction kept 9 bases outside the gene matches. CDR3 nucleotides: TGTGCCAGCAGTATAACCCGGGACAGACCCTACGAGCAGTACTTC. It encodes CASSITRDRPYEQYF.

Remarks on this clonotype: As the CDR3 is not closed by the conserved phenylalanine or tryptophan, this likely results from a read error. CDR3 nucleotide sequence: TGTGTCAGCAGCCCAGGACTAGCGGGACCAGATACGCAGTATTCT. Amino acids: CVSSPGLAGPDTQYS. The chain recombines TRBV11-2 with TRBJ2-3; 12 nucleotides match TRBD2. The length of the CDR3 is 15 residues. Germline V gene sequence: CDR1 SGHAT, CDR2 FQNNGV.

A note on this clonotype: An end of the junction differs from the germline gene, which may be a read error. Written as DNA, the CDR3 is TGTGCCAACAGCATGACAGAGAATTACGAGCAGTACTTC. Its protein is CANSMTENYEQYF. The chain recombines TRBV7-8 with TRBJ2-7, with D possibly TRBD1 on 5 matching bases. The CDR3 covers 13 residues. Germline V gene data show CDR1 as SGHVS and CDR2 as FQNEAQ. Based on the CDR3 plus reference TRBV7-8 and TRBJ2-7, the full variable domain is GAGVSQSPRYKVAKRGQDVALRCDPISGHVSLFWYQQALGQGPEFLTYFQNEAQLDKSGLPSDRFFAERPEGSVSTLKIQRTQQEDSAVYLCANSMTENYEQYFGPGTRLTVT.

This clonotype was recorded many times. The chain combines TRBV4-1 with TRBJ2-7; either TRBD1 or TRBD2 may fit D (5 bases each). V lost 4 bases, J lost 0 bases, and 10 bases lay in between. The CDR3 contains 14 residues. Germline CDR1 and CDR2: MGHRA and YSYEKL. CDR3 DNA sequence: TGCGCCAGCAGCCCCCGGGACGGCTCCTACGAGCAGTACTTC. Its translation is CASSPRDGSYEQYF.